This passage covers 8 T cell receptor beta chains from one sample sequenced in a study of molecular identifiers for immune sequencing clone quantification. TCRdb re-called the PCR reads with MiXCR, one entry per CDR3 protein. The table includes roughly 630,000 distinct CDR3 sequences, about 25% detected once. What was sequenced was naive CD8+ T cells from blood, with Jurkat cell RNA spiked in. Subset denoted: FACS-sorted CD8+CD4-CCR7+CD45RA+ naive T cells. These receptors came from a human donor in good health. Some libraries in this study had Jurkat cell RNA spiked in.

This clonotype was detected only a few times. The junction differs from germline at one of its ends, possibly a read error. The rearrangement joins TRBV12-3 or TRBV12-4 to TRBJ1-1, with D possibly matching TRBD1 (6 bases). CDR3 length: 13 amino acids. CDR3 amino acids: CASSLGGGTEALF. CDR3 DNA sequence: TGTGCCAGCAGTTTGGGGGGGGGCACTGAAGCTCTCTTT.

Comments on this clonotype: It is likely a read error, because the conserved phenylalanine at the end of the CDR3 is missing. The rearrangement uses TRBV6-5 and TRBJ1-1; a weak D match, TRBD1 (6 bases). V was pared by 7 bases and J by 1 base, with 16 bases between. Germline CDR1 reads MNHEY; CDR2 reads SVGAGI. The CDR3 consists of 15 residues. In nucleotides, the CDR3 is TGTGCCAGCAATCGGGACATACCGGGGAACACTGAAGCTTTCTAT. It translates to CASNRDIPGNTEAFY.

For this clonotype: This may be a read error: a much more frequent sequence differs by one nucleotide. The chain couples TRBV30 to TRBJ2-3; 7 bases map to TRBD2. The J segment lost 3 bases and the V segment lost 1 base, leaving 7 bases of the junction unmatched. Germline CDR1 GTSNPN, CDR2 SVGIG (reference sequence). This CDR3 spans 15 amino acids. CDR3 residues: CAWSGGRAGTDTQYF. CDR3 bases: TGTGCCTGGAGTGGAGGGAGGGCCGGAACAGATACGCAGTATTTT.

About this clonotype itself: One end of the junction fails to match germline, which may point to a read error. The chain carries TRBV28 and TRBJ2-7; D is unclear. The CDR3 is 12 amino acids. The germline CDR1 and CDR2 sequences are MDHEN and SYDVKM. The CDR3 region has the DNA TGTGCCAGCAGTTTCCGAACCTACGGGCAGTACTTC. Its protein is CASSFRTYGQYF. The variable domain in full, completed from reference TRBV28 and TRBJ2-7, reads DVKVTQSSRYLVKRTGEKVFLECVQDMDHENMFWYRQDPGLGLRLIYFSYDVKMKEKGDIPEGYSVSREKKERFSLILESASTNQTSMYLCASSFRTYGQYFGPGTRLTVT.

This clonotype was found many times. The chain has TRBV7-9 and TRBJ2-3, with 9 bases fitting TRBD1. Germline V lookup: CDR1 SEHNR, CDR2 FQNEAQ (reference sequence). V trimming: 4 bases; J trimming: 4 bases; junction bases outside the gene matches: 18. The CDR3 length is 19 residues. CDR3 nucleotide sequence: TGTGCCAGCAGCTCCACTACTATGGGAACAGGGGGCCCCCCAGATACGCAGTATTTT. Amino acid sequence: CASSSTTMGTGGPPDTQYF.

This clonotype was seen ten or more times. The chain has TRBV4-3 and TRBJ2-3; no clear D gene. The V end lost 0 bases, the J end lost 5 bases, and 12 bases lay between the germline ends. The CDR3 totals 15 residues. CDR1 and CDR2 from the germline V gene are LGHNA and YSLEER. The CDR3 sequence: CASSQDVGLRDTQYF. Written as DNA, the CDR3 is TGCGCCAGCAGCCAAGATGTCGGGTTAAGAGATACGCAGTATTTT.

This clonotype has more than one count but fewer than ten. The CDR3 loop reads CSARDTRLGRENEQFF. The CDR3 nucleotides read TGCAGTGCTAGAGATACTCGGTTGGGCAGGGAGAATGAGCAGTTCTTC. V gene TRBV20-1 combines with J gene TRBJ2-1; either TRBD1 or TRBD2 may supply D (5 bases each). This CDR3 is 16 amino acids long. Trimming removed 0 bases from V and 7 bases from J, with 19 bases in between. Germline V gene lookup returns CDR1 DFQATT and CDR2 SNEGSKA (reference sequence).

This clonotype has at least ten counts. The chain carries TRBV29-1 and TRBJ2-5, with D uncertain. In germline, CDR1 is SQVTM, CDR2 ANQGSEA. The CDR3 spans 11 residues. Between the trimmed V and J ends, which lost 2 bases and 4 bases, there was a span of 5 bases. CDR3 sequence: CSVEQPETQYF. CDR3 DNA: TGCAGCGTTGAACAGCCAGAGACCCAGTACTTC.